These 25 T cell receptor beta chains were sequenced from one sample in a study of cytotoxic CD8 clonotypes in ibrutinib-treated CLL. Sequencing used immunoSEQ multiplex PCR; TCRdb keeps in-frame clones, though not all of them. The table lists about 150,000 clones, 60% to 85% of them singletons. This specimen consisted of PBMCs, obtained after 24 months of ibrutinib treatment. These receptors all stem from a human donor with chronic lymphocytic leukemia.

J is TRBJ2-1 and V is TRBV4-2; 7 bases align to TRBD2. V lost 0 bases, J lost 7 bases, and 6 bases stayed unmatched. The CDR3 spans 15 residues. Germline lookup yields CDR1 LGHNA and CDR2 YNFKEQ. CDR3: CASSQDGSSGNEQFF. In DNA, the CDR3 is TGTGCCAGCAGCCAAGATGGCAGTAGCGGGAATGAGCAGTTCTTC.

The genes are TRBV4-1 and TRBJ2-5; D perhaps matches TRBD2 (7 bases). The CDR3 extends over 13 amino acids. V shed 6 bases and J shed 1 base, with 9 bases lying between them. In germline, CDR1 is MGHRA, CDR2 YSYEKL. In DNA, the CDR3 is TGCGCCAGCAGGGGGGGGCCCCAAGAGACCCAGTACTTC. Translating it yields CASRGGPQETQYF.

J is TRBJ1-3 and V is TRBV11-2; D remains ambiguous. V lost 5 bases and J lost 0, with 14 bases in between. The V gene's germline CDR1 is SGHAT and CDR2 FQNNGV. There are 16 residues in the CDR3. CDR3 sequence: CASSPRTSSSGNTIYF. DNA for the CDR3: TGTGCCAGCAGCCCCCGGACTTCCTCCTCTGGAAACACCATATATTTT.

The CDR3 sequence: CASSLLGRNTEAFF. The DNA for the CDR3 is TGTGCCAGCAGCTTGCTGGGAAGAAACACTGAAGCTTTCTTT. V and J are TRBV5-6 and TRBJ1-1, with unresolved D. CDR1 is SGHDT and CDR2 is YYEEEE in the germline V gene. The V end was cut by 1 base, the J end by 2 bases, with 9 bases between. The CDR3 has 14 residues.

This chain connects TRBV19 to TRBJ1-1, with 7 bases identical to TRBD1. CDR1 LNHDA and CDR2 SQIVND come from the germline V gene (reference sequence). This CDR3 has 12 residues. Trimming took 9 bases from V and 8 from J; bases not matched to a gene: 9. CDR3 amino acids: CASAPPTGEAFF. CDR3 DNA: TGTGCCAGCGCGCCGCCGACAGGGGAAGCTTTCTTT. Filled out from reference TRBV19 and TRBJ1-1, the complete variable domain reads DGGITQSPKYLFRKEGQNVTLSCEQNLNHDAMYWYRQDPGQGLRLIYYSQIVNDFQKGDIAEGYSVSREKKESFPLTVTSAQKNPTAFYLCASAPPTGEAFFGQGTRLTVV.

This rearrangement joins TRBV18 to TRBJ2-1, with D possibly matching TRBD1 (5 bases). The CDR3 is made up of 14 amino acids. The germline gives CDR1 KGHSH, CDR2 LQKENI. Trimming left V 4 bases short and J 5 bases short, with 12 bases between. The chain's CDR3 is CASSRGATHNEQFF. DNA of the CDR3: TGTGCCAGCTCACGTGGGGCTACCCACAATGAGCAGTTCTTC.

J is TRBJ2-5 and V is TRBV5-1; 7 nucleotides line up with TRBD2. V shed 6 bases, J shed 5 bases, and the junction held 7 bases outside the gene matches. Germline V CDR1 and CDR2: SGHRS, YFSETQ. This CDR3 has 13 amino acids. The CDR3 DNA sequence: TGCGCCAGCACCCCGGGAGGTCTTGAGACCCAGTACTTC. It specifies CASTPGGLETQYF. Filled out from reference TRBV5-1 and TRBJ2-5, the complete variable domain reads KAGVTQTPRYLIKTRGQQVTLSCSPISGHRSVSWYQQTPGQGLQFLFEYFSETQRNKGNFPGRFSGRQFSNSRSEMNVSTLELGDSALYLCASTPGGLETQYFGPGTRLLVL.

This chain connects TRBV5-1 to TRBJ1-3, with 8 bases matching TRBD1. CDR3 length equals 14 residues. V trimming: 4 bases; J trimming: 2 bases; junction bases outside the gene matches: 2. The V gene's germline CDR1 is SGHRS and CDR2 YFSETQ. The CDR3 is CASSLQGAGNTIYF. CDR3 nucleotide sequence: TGCGCCAGCAGCCTACAGGGGGCTGGAAACACCATATATTTT.

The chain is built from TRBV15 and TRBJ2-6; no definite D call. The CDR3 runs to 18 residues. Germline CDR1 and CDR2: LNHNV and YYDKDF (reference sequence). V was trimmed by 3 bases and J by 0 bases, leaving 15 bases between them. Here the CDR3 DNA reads TGTGCCACCAGCAGCCGCAGACCTCCAAGCTCTGGGGCCAACGTCCTGACTTTC. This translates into CATSSRRPPSSGANVLTF.

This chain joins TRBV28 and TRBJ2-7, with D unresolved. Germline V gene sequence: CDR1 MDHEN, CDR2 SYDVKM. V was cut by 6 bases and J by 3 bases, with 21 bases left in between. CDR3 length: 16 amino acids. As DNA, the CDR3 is TGTGCCAGCAGACCCATCACGGACGGAATAAACTACGAGCAGTACTTC. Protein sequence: CASRPITDGINYEQYF.

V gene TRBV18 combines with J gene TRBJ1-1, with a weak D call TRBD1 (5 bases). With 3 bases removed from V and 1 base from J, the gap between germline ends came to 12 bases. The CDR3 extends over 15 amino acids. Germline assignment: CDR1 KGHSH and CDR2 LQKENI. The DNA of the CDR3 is TGTGCCAGCTCACCTCCACCCACAGGGAACACTGAAGCTTTCTTT. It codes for CASSPPPTGNTEAFF.

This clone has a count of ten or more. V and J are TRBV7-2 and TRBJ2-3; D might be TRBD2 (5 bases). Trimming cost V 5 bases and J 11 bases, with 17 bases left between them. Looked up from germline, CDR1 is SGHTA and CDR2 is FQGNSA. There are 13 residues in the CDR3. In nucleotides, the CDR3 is TGTGCCAGCAGCGAGAGGGTGGGCAGGATGCAGTATTTT. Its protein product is CASSERVGRMQYF.

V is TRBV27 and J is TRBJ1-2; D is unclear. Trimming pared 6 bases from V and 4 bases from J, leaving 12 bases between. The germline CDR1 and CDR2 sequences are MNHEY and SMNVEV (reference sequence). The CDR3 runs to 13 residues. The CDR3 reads CASSSAGGYGYTF. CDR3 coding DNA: TGTGCCAGCAGCTCGGCCGGCGGCTATGGCTACACCTTC.

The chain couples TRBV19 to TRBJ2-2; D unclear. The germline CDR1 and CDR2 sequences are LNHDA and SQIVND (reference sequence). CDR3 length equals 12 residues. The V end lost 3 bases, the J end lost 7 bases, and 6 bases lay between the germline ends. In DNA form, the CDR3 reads TGTGCCAGTAGTATGAACTTCGGGGAGCTGTTTTTT. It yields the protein CASSMNFGELFF.

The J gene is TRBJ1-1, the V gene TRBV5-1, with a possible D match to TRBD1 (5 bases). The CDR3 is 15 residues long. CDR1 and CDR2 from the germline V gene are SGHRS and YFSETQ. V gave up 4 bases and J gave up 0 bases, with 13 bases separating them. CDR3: CASSAPGRLNTEAFF. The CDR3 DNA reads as TGCGCCAGCAGCGCCCCGGGACGGCTGAACACTGAAGCTTTCTTT.

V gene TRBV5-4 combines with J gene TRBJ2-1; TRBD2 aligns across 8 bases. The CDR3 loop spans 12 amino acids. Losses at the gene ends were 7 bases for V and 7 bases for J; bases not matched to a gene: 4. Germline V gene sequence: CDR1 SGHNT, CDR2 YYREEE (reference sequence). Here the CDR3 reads CASPGGKNEQFF. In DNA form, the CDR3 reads TGTGCCAGCCCGGGGGGGAAAAATGAGCAGTTCTTC.

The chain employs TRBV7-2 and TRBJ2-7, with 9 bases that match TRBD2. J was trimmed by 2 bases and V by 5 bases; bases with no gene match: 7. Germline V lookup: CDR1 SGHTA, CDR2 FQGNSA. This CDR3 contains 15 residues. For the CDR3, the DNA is TGTGCCAGCAGCCTCACTAGCGGGCAAGCCTACGAGCAGTACTTC. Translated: CASSLTSGQAYEQYF.

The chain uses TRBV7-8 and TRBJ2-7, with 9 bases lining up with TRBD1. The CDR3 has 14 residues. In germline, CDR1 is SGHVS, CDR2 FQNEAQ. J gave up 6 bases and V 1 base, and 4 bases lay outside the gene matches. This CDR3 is CASSLGPTGGEQYF. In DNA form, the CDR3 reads TGTGCCAGCAGCTTAGGCCCGACAGGGGGCGAGCAGTACTTC.

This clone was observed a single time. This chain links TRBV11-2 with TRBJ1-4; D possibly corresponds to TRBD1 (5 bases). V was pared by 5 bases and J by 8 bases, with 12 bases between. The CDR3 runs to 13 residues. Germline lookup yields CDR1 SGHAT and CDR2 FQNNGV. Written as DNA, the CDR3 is TGTGCCAGCAGCCGGGGACTTTCCGAAAAACTGTTTTTT. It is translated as CASSRGLSEKLFF.

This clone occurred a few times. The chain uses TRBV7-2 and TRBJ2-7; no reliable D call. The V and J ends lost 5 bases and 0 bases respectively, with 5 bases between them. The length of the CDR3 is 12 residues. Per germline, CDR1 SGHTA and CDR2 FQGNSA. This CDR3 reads CASSRSSYEQYF. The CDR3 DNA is TGTGCCAGCAGCCGCAGCTCCTACGAGCAGTACTTC. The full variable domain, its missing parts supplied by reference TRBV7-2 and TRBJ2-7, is GAGVSQSPSNKVTEKGKDVELRCDPISGHTALYWYRQSLGQGLEFLIYFQGNSAPDKSGLPSDRFSAERTGGSVSTLTIQRTQQEDSAVYLCASSRSSYEQYFGPGTRLTVT.

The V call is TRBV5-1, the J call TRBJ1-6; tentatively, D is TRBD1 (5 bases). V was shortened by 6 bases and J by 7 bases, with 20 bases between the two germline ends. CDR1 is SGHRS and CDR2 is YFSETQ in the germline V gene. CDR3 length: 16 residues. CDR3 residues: CASTTDKSAPNSPLHF. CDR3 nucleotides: TGCGCCAGCACGACGGACAAATCGGCCCCGAATTCACCCCTCCACTTT.

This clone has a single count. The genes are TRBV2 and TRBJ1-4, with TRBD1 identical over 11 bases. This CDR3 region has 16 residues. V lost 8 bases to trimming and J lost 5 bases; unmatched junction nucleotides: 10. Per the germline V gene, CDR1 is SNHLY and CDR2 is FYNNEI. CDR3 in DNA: TGTGCCAGCGTACCGGGACAGGGGGGTTGGAATGAAAAACTGTTTTTT. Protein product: CASVPGQGGWNEKLFF.

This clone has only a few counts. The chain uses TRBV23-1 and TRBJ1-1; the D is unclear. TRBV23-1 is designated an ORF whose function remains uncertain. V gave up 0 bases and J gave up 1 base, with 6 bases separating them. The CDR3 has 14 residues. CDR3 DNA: TGCGCCAGCAGTCAATCGGGATGGAACACTGAAGCTTTCTTT. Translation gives CASSQSGWNTEAFF.

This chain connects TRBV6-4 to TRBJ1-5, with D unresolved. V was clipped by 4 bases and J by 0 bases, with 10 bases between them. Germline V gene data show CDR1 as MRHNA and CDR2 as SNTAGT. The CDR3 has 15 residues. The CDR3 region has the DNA TGTGCCAGCAGTGTTGAGGGCGGTAGCAATCAGCCCCAGCATTTT. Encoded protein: CASSVEGGSNQPQHF.

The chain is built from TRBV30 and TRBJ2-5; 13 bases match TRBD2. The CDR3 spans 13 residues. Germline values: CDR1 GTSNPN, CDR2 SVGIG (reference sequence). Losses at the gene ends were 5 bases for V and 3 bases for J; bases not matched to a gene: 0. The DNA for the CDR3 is TGTGCCTGGGGACTAGCGGGGGAAGAGACCCAGTACTTC. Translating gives CAWGLAGEETQYF.